These T cell receptor beta chains were read from a single sample in a study of blood T cell repertoires in COVID-19. The protocol was immunoSEQ multiplex PCR, while the TCRdb copy is restricted to in-frame clones and leaves out a portion. The data show some 160,000 clones, with more than 85% seen just once and 2% to 3% held by the top ten. Material: peripheral blood. All receptors come from a woman of 80 years or more with COVID-19, enrolled during active disease. CDR3s include the opening cysteine and the closing phenylalanine or tryptophan. D genes are given only for firm matches. Part of the rows lack a size; the others show once, few, many or a class for expanded clones.

CDR3aa | CDR3nt | abundance | len | d_gene | j_gene | v_gene
CASSQETWSDSGRIQRDNEQFF | TGTGCCAGCAGCCAAGAAACCTGGAGTGATAGCGGGAGGATACAACGGGACAATGAGCAGTTCTTC | - | 22 | TRBD2 | TRBJ2-1 | TRBV3-1/TRBV3-2
CASRKLTGPNLGAFF | TGTGCCAGCAGAAAGCTGACAGGCCCCAACTTGGGAGCTTTCTTT | - | 15 | - | TRBJ1-1 | TRBV6-5
CASSLPPLVGELFF | TGTGCCAGCAGCTTACCTCCCCTCGTTGGGGAGCTGTTTTTT | - | 14 | - | TRBJ2-2 | TRBV7-2
CAIPGQGYEQYF | TGTGCCATCCCGGGACAGGGCTACGAGCAGTACTTC | - | 12 | TRBD1 | TRBJ2-7 | TRBV2
CASSETAWSQPQHF | TGTGCCAGCAGTGAAACCGCTTGGAGTCAGCCCCAGCATTTT | - | 14 | - | TRBJ1-5 | TRBV2
CASRGQGKEQYF | TGTGCCAGCAGAGGACAGGGTAAAGAGCAGTACTTC | - | 12 | TRBD1 | TRBJ2-7 | TRBV4-2
CASSTGFQAFF | TGTGCCAGCAGTACAGGATTCCAAGCTTTCTTT | - | 11 | - | TRBJ1-1 | TRBV6-2/TRBV6-3
CASSERGSNQPQHF | TGTGCCAGCAGCGAAAGGGGTAGCAATCAGCCCCAGCATTTT | - | 14 | - | TRBJ1-5 | TRBV9
CASSKGQGAGYGYTF | TGCGCCAGCAGTAAGGGACAGGGGGCAGGTTATGGCTACACCTTC | - | 15 | TRBD1 | TRBJ1-2 | TRBV10-1
CASSLGGPSTGELFF | TGTGCCAGCAGCTTAGGGGGGCCGAGCACCGGGGAGCTGTTTTTT | - | 15 | - | TRBJ2-2 | TRBV7-9
CASSPTTLGPKESSYNEQFF | TGCGCCAGCAGCCCGACTACCTTGGGCCCAAAAGAGAGCTCCTACAATGAGCAGTTCTTC | - | 20 | - | TRBJ2-1 | TRBV4-1
CASSPGTGGLAGEEQFF | TGCGCCAGCAGCCCTGGCACGGGTGGACTAGCGGGAGAAGAGCAGTTCTTC | - | 17 | TRBD2 | TRBJ2-1 | TRBV4-3
CASSSPAYEQYF | TGTGCCAGCAGCTCCCCAGCCTACGAGCAGTACTTC | - | 12 | - | TRBJ2-7 | TRBV7-2
CASRTSGAYNEQFF | TGTGCCAGCAGAACTAGCGGAGCCTACAATGAGCAGTTCTTC | - | 14 | TRBD2 | TRBJ2-1 | TRBV6-5
CASSRGQGAPIEQFF | TGTGCCAGCAGCCGGGGACAGGGGGCCCCGATTGAGCAGTTCTTC | - | 15 | TRBD1 | TRBJ2-1 | TRBV13
CASSQLNRDTLGQYF | TGTGCCAGCAGCCAATTAAACCGGGACACCCTTGGGCAGTACTTC | - | 15 | - | TRBJ2-7 | TRBV5-6
CASSRSGGRGRTSLNYEQYF | TGTGCCAGCAGTCGATCGGGGGGCAGGGGGCGAACCTCGCTTAATTACGAGCAGTACTTC | - | 20 | - | TRBJ2-7 | TRBV14
CASSFSGQGKIGEQFF | TGCGCCAGCAGCTTTTCCGGACAGGGGAAAATCGGTGAGCAGTTCTTC | - | 16 | TRBD1 | TRBJ2-1 | TRBV5-1
CASSNQGGGIEKLFF | TGTGCCAGCAGCAACCAGGGAGGAGGGATTGAAAAACTGTTTTTT | - | 15 | - | TRBJ1-4 | TRBV5-8
CASSLQGVTEAFF | TGTGCCAGCAGTTTACAGGGTGTCACTGAAGCTTTCTTT | - | 13 | - | TRBJ1-1 | TRBV12-3/TRBV12-4
CASSETGTNTIYF | TGTGCCAGCAGCGAAACAGGGACGAACACCATATATTTT | - | 13 | - | TRBJ1-3 | TRBV7-9
CASSLGLEGDRGSYEQYF | TGTGCCAGCAGCTTAGGGCTTGAGGGGGACAGGGGATCCTACGAGCAGTACTTC | - | 18 | TRBD1 | TRBJ2-7 | TRBV7-8
CASSFTESGANVLTF | TGCGCCAGCAGCTTTACTGAATCTGGGGCCAACGTCCTGACTTTC | - | 15 | - | TRBJ2-6 | TRBV5-1
CASSLAGGPQHF | TGTGCCAGCAGTTTGGCAGGTGGGCCCCAGCATTTT | - | 12 | - | TRBJ1-5 | TRBV12-3/TRBV12-4
CASSPSQTVLLGDQPQHF | TGCGCCAGCAGCCCTTCTCAGACAGTTCTTCTAGGTGATCAGCCCCAGCATTTT | - | 18 | - | TRBJ1-5 | TRBV4-1
CASSLGFLSEQYF | TGTGCCAGCAGTTTAGGTTTCCTTAGCGAGCAGTACTTC | few | 13 | - | TRBJ2-7 | TRBV27
CSARTGQSTEAFF | TGCAGCGCAAGGACAGGGCAGAGCACTGAAGCTTTCTTT | - | 13 | TRBD1 | TRBJ1-1 | TRBV29-1
CASSPGQRNTEAFF | TGTGCCAGCAGTCCAGGACAGAGGAACACTGAAGCTTTCTTT | - | 14 | - | TRBJ1-1 | TRBV28
CASSSSSGNTIYF | TGTGCCAGCAGCTCGAGCTCTGGAAACACCATATATTTT | - | 13 | - | TRBJ1-3 | TRBV5-4
CASSFGLYNEQFF | TGTGCCAGCAGTTTCGGACTATACAATGAGCAGTTCTTC | - | 13 | - | TRBJ2-1 | TRBV28
CASSRRAGDTDTQYF | TGCGCCAGCAGCCGGAGGGCCGGGGACACAGATACGCAGTATTTT | - | 15 | - | TRBJ2-3 | TRBV4-3
CASGQEDQPQHF | TGTGCCAGCGGACAGGAGGATCAGCCCCAGCATTTT | - | 12 | TRBD1 | TRBJ1-5 | TRBV27
CASSFGQGAKETQYF | TGTGCCAGTAGTTTCGGACAGGGGGCCAAAGAGACCCAGTACTTC | - | 15 | TRBD1 | TRBJ2-5 | TRBV19
CAIGSRESPNEQYF | TGTGCCATCGGCAGCCGGGAGTCCCCCAACGAGCAGTACTTC | few | 14 | - | TRBJ2-7 | TRBV10-3
CASSMTGLGGYTF | TGTGCCAGTAGTATGACCGGACTAGGAGGCTACACCTTC | - | 13 | - | TRBJ1-2 | TRBV19
CATSDPSLTGGVETQYF | TGTGCCACCAGTGACCCCTCCCTAACGGGAGGGGTAGAGACCCAGTACTTC | once | 17 | TRBD2 | TRBJ2-5 | TRBV24-1
CASSQEQGARVPGELFF | TGCGCCAGCAGCCAAGAGCAGGGGGCTCGGGTTCCCGGGGAGCTGTTTTTT | - | 17 | TRBD1 | TRBJ2-2 | TRBV4-1
CASSFPGGNQPQHF | TGTGCCAGCAGCTTTCCCGGGGGCAATCAGCCCCAGCATTTT | few | 14 | - | TRBJ1-5 | TRBV7-8
CANRGLEQPQHF | TGCGCCAACAGGGGGCTGGAGCAGCCCCAGCATTTT | - | 12 | TRBD1 | TRBJ1-5 | TRBV5-1
CASSVWVGEQETQYF | TGTGCCAGCTCTGTCTGGGTGGGAGAACAAGAGACCCAGTACTTC | - | 15 | - | TRBJ2-5 | TRBV18
CASSWTRESVVTDTQYF | TGCGCCAGCAGCTGGACGCGGGAGAGCGTGGTAACAGATACGCAGTATTTT | - | 17 | TRBD2 | TRBJ2-3 | TRBV5-1
CASSQDKGMNTEAFF | TGCGCCAGCAGCCAAGATAAGGGGATGAACACTGAAGCTTTCTTT | - | 15 | - | TRBJ1-1 | TRBV4-1
CASSRDRGGEKLFF | TGTGCCAGCAGCCGGGACAGGGGAGGGGAAAAACTGTTTTTT | - | 14 | TRBD1 | TRBJ1-4 | TRBV2
CATSRRLAGQETQYF | TGTGCCACCAGCAGACGACTAGCGGGCCAAGAGACCCAGTACTTC | - | 15 | TRBD2 | TRBJ2-5 | TRBV15
CATSGIVETQYF | TGTGCCACTAGCGGGATTGTTGAGACCCAGTACTTC | - | 12 | TRBD2 | TRBJ2-5 | TRBV28
CASSGTSGNTGELFF | TGTGCCAGCAGCGGGACTAGCGGAAACACCGGGGAGCTGTTTTTT | many | 15 | TRBD2 | TRBJ2-2 | TRBV9
CAISPLGLAGGPNEQFF | TGTGCCATCAGTCCCCTAGGACTAGCGGGAGGGCCCAATGAGCAGTTCTTC | - | 17 | TRBD2 | TRBJ2-1 | TRBV10-3
CASKQQGTSPLHF | TGTGCCAGCAAGCAACAGGGGACCTCACCCCTCCACTTT | - | 13 | TRBD1 | TRBJ1-6 | TRBV2